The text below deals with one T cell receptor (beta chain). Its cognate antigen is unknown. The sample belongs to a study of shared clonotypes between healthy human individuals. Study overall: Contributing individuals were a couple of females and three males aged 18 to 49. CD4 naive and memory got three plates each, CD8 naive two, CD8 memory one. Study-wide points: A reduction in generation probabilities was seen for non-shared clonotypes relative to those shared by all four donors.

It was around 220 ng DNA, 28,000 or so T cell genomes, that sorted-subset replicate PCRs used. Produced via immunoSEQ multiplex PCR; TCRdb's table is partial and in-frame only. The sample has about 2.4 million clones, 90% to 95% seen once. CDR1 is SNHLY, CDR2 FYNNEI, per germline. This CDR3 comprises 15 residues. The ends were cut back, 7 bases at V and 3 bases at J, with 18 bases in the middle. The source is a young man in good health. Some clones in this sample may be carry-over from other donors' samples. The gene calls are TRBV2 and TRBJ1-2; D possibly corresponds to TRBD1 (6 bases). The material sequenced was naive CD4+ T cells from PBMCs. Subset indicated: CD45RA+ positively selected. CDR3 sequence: CASTRGGGGYYGYTF. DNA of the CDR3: TGTGCCAGCACCCGAGGGGGGGGAGGGTACTATGGCTACACCTTC.